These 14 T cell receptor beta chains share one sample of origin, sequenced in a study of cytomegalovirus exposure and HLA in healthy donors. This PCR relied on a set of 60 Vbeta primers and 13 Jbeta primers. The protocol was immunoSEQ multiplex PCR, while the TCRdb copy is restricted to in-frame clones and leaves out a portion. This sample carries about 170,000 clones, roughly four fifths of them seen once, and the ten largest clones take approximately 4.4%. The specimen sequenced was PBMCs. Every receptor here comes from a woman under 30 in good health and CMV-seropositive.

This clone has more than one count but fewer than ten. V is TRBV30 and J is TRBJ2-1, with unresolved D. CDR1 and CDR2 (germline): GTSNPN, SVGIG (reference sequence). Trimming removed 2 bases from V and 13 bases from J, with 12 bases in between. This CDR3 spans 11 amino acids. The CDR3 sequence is CAWSTTRIQFF. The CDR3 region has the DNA TGTGCCTGGAGTACTACTCGCATCCAGTTCTTC.

The CDR3 nucleotides are TGTGCCAGCAGCTCGTCCCAGGGGGGCACCATATATTTT. Protein product: CASSSSQGGTIYF. The rearrangement links TRBV7-2 to TRBJ1-3; 7 nucleotides agree with TRBD1. V shed 4 bases, J shed 9 bases, and the junction held 6 bases outside the gene matches. This CDR3 comprises 13 residues. CDR1 is SGHTA, CDR2 FQGNSA, per germline.

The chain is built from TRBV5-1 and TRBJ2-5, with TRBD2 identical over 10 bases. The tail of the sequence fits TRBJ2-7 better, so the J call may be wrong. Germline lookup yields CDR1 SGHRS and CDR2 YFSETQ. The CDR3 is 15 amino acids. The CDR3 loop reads CASSSSSGGSYEQYF. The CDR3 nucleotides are TGCGCCAGCAGCTCCTCTAGCGGGGGCTCCTACGAGCAGTACTTC.

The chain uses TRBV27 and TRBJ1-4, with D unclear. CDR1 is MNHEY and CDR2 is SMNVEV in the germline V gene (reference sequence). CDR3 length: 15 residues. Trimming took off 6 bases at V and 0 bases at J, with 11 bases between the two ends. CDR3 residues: CASSGLSATNEKLFF. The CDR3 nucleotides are TGTGCCAGCAGCGGGTTGTCAGCAACTAATGAAAAACTGTTTTTT.

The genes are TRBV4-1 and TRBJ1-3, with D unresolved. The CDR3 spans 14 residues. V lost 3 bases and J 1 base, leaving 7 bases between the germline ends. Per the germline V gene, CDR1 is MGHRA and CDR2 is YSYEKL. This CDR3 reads CASSQSQSGNTIYF. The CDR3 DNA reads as TGCGCCAGCAGCCAGTCTCAGTCTGGAAACACCATATATTTT.

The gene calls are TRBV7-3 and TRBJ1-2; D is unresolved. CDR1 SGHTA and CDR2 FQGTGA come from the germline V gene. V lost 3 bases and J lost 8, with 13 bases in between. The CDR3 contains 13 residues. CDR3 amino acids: CASSFSIDGGYTF. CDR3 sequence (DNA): TGTGCCAGCAGCTTTTCAATCGACGGGGGCTACACCTTC.

The CDR3 reads CASSETGTGNTIYF. DNA of the CDR3: TGTGCCAGCAGCGAGACAGGAACGGGAAACACCATATATTTT. This chain joins TRBV7-9 and TRBJ1-3, with D maybe TRBD1 (6 bases). This CDR3 region has 14 residues. Germline V gives CDR1 SEHNR, CDR2 FQNEAQ (reference sequence). Trimming removed 5 bases at V and 4 bases at J, with 12 bases between.

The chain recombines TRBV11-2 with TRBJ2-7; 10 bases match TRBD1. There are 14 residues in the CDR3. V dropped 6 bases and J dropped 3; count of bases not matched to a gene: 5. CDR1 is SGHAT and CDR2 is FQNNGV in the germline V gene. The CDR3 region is CASRARTGGYEQYF. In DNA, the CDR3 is TGTGCCAGCAGGGCCCGGACAGGGGGCTACGAGCAGTACTTC.

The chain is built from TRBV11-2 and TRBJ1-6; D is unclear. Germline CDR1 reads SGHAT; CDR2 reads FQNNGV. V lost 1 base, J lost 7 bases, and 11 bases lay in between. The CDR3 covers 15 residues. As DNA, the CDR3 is TGTGCCAGCAGCTTAGTAACTGAAATAAATTCACCCCTCCACTTT. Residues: CASSLVTEINSPLHF. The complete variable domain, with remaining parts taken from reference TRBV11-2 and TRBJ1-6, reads EAGVAQSPRYKIIEKRQSVAFWCNPISGHATLYWYQQILGQGPKLLIQFQNNGVVDDSQLPKDRFSAERLKGVDSTLKIQPAKLEDSAVYLCASSLVTEINSPLHFGNGTRLTVT.

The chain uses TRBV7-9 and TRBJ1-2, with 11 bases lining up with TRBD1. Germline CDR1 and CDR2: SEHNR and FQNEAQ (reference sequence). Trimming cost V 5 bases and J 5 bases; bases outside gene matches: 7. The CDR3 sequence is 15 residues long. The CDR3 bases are TGTGCCAGCAGCACAGGACAGGGGGCTTGGTATGGCTACACCTTC. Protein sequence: CASSTGQGAWYGYTF.

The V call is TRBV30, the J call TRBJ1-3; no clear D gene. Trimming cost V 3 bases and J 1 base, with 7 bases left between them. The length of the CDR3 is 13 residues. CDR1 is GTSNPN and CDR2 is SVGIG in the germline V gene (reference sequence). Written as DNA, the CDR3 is TGTGCCTGGAGCTCCGGGTCTGGAAACACCATATATTTT. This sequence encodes CAWSSGSGNTIYF.

In nucleotides, the CDR3 is TGTGCCAGCAGCTCGCAGGGGTCGAGCAATCAGCCCCAGCATTTT. This codes for CASSSQGSSNQPQHF. The chain has TRBV5-8 and TRBJ1-5, with D possibly matching TRBD1 (6 bases). V was cut by 3 bases and J by 1 base, with 11 bases left in between. The germline V gene encodes CDR1 SGHTS and CDR2 YDEGEE. CDR3 length: 15 residues.

For the CDR3, the DNA is TGTGCCAGCAGCTCCTGGACAGGATCCTACGAGCAGTACTTC. It translates to CASSSWTGSYEQYF. This chain joins TRBV7-6 and TRBJ2-7, with 7 bases matching TRBD1. V trimming: 4 bases; J trimming: 1 base; junction bases outside the gene matches: 4. The CDR3 consists of 14 residues. Germline CDR1 reads SGHVS; CDR2 reads FNYEAQ.

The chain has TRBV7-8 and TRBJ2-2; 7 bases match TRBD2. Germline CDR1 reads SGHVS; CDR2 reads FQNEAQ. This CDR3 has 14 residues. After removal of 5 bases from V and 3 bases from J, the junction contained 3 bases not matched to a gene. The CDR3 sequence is CASSLRGDTGELFF. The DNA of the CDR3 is TGTGCCAGCAGCCTCCGGGGGGACACCGGGGAGCTGTTTTTT.